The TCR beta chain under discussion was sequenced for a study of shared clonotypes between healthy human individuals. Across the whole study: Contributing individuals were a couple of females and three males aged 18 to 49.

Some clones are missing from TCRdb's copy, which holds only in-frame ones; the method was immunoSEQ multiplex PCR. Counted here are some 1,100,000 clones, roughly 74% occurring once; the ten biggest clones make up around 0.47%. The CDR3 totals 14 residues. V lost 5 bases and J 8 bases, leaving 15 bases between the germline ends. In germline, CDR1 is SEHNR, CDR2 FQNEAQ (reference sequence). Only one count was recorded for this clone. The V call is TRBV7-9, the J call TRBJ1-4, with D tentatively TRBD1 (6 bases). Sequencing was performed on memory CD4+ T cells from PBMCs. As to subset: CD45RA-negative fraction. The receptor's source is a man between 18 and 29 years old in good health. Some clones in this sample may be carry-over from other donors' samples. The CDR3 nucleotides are TGTGCCAGCAGCGCATCCACAGGGACCGAAAAACTGTTTTTT. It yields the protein CASSASTGTEKLFF. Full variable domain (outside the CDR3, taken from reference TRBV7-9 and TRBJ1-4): DTGVSQNPRHKITKRGQNVTFRCDPISEHNRLYWYRQTLGQGPEFLTYFQNEAQLEKSRLLSDRFSAERPKGSFSTLEIQRTEQGDSAMYLCASSASTGTEKLFFGSGTQLSVL.